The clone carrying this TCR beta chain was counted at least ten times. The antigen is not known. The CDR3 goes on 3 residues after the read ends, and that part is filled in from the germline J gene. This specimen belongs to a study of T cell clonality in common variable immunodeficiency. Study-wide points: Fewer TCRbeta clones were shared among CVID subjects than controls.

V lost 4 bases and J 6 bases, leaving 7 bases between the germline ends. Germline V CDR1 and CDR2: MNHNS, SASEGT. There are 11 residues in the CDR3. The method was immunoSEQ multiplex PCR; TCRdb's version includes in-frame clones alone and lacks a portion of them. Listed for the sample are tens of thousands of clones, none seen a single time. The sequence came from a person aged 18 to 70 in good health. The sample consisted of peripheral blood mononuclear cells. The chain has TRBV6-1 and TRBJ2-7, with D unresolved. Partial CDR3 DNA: TGTGCCAGCAGTGGACTTGGCGAG. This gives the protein CASSGLGE. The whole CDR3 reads CASSGLGEQYF.